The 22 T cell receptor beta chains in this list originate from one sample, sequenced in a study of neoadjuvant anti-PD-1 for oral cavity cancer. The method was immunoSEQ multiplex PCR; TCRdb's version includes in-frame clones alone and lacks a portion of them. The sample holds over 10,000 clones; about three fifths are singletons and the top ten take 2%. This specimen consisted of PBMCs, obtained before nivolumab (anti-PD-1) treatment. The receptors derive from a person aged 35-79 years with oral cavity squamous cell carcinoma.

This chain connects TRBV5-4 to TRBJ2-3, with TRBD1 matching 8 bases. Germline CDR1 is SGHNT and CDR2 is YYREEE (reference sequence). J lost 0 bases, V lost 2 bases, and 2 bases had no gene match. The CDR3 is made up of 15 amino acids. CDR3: CASSFGQGSTDTQYF. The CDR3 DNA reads TGTGCCAGCAGCTTTGGACAGGGCAGCACAGATACGCAGTATTTT. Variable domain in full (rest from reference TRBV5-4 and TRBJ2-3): ETGVTQSPTHLIKTRGQQVTLRCSSQSGHNTVSWYQQALGQGPQFIFQYYREEENGRGNFPPRFSGLQFPNYSSELNVNALELDDSALYLCASSFGQGSTDTQYFGPGTRLTVL.

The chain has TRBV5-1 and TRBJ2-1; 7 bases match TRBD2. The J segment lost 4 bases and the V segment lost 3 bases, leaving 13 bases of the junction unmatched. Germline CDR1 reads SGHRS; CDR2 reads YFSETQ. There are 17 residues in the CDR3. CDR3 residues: CASSSRLGEGGYNEQFF. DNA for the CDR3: TGCGCCAGCAGCTCCAGGCTCGGGGAGGGAGGATACAATGAGCAGTTCTTC.

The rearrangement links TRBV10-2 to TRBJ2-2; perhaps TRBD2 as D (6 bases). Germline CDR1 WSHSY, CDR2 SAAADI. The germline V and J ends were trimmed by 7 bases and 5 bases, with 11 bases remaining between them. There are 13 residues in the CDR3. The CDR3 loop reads CASKGGRTGELFF. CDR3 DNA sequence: TGCGCCAGCAAGGGAGGAAGAACCGGGGAGCTGTTTTTT.

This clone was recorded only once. The CDR3 sequence is CASSLYLAGKYEQYF. The CDR3 coding sequence is TGTGCCAGCAGCCTATATCTAGCGGGAAAGTACGAGCAGTACTTC. The V gene is TRBV14, the J gene TRBJ2-7; 9 positions agree with TRBD2. The germline gives CDR1 SGHDN, CDR2 FVKESK. This CDR3 is built from 15 residues. J was trimmed by 4 bases and V by 4 bases; bases with no gene match: 8.

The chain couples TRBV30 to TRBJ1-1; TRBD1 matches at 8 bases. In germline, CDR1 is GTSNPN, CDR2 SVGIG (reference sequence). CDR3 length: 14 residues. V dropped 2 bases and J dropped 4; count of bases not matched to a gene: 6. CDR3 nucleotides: TGTGCCTGGAGTATCTCCAGGGGGCTCACTGAAGCTTTCTTT. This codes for CAWSISRGLTEAFF.

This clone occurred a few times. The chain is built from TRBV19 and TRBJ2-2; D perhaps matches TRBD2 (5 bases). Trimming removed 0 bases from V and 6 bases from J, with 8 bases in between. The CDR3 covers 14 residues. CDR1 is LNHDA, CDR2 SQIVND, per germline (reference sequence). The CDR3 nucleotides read TGTGCCAGTAGTATAGATCGGGGTCCCGGGGAGCTGTTTTTT. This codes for CASSIDRGPGELFF.

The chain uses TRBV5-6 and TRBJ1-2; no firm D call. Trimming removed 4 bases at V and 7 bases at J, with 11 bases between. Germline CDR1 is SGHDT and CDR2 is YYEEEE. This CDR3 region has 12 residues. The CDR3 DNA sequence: TGTGCCAGCAGCCCCCGGGCGGCTGGCTACACCTTC. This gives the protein CASSPRAAGYTF.

The CDR3 DNA sequence: TGTGCCAGCAGCGCATATGAGAGCACTGAAGCTTTCTTT. Residues: CASSAYESTEAFF. The gene calls are TRBV4-2 and TRBJ1-1; D is ambiguous. The germline CDR1 and CDR2 sequences are LGHNA and YNFKEQ. This CDR3 is 13 amino acids long. Trimming left V 5 bases short and J 4 bases short, with 11 bases between.

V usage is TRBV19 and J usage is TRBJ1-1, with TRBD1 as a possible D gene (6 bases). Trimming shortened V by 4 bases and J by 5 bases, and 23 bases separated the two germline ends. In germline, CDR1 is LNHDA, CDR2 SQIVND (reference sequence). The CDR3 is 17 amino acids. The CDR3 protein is CASSTKAKGGRQTEAFF. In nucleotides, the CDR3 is TGTGCCAGTAGTACAAAAGCAAAGGGGGGAAGGCAGACTGAAGCTTTCTTT.

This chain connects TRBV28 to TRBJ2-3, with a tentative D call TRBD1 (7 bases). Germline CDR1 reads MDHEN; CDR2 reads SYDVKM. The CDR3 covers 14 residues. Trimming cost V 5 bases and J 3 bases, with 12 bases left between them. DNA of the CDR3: TGTGCCAGCAGTGAACAGGGGAGGACAGATACGCAGTATTTT. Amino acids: CASSEQGRTDTQYF. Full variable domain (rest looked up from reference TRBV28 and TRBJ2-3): DVKVTQSSRYLVKRTGEKVFLECVQDMDHENMFWYRQDPGLGLRLIYFSYDVKMKEKGDIPEGYSVSREKKERFSLILESASTNQTSMYLCASSEQGRTDTQYFGPGTRLTVL.

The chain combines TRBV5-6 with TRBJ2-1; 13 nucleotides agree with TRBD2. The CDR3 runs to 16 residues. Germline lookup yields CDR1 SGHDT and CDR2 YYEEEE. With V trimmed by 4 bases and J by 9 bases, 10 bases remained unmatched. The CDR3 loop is CASSLMTSGGPGEQFF. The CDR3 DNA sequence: TGTGCCAGCAGCCTAATGACTAGCGGGGGGCCCGGTGAGCAGTTCTTC.

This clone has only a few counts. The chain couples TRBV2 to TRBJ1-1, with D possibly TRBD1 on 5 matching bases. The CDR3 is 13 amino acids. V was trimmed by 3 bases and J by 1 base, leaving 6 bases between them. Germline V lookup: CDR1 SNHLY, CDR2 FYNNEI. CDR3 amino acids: CASSEDKNTEAFF. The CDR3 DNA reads TGTGCCAGCAGTGAGGACAAGAACACTGAAGCTTTCTTT.

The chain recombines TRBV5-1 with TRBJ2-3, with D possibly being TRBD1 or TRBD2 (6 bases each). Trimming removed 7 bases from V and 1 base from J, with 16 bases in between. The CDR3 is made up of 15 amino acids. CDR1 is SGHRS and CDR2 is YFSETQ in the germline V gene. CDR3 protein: CASLEGGHRTDTQYF. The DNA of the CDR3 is TGCGCCAGCCTTGAGGGGGGACATCGCACAGATACGCAGTATTTT.

The CDR3 spells CASSAWSNYGYTF. CDR3 nucleotides: TGTGCCAGCAGTGCATGGTCTAACTATGGCTACACCTTC. This chain links TRBV2 with TRBJ1-2, with no clear D. The CDR3 contains 13 residues. Germline-derived CDR1 and CDR2 are SNHLY and FYNNEI. V was cut by 4 bases and J by 0 bases, with 6 bases left in between.

CDR3 protein: CASANPSGRDTEAFF. The CDR3 nucleotides are TGTGCCAGCGCTAACCCCTCCGGCAGGGACACTGAAGCTTTCTTT. The chain uses TRBV7-8 and TRBJ1-1, with D possibly matching TRBD1 (5 bases). V lost 8 bases and J 3 bases, leaving 19 bases between the germline ends. The CDR3 covers 15 residues. From germline, CDR1 is SGHVS and CDR2 FQNEAQ. Full variable domain (remainder filled in from reference TRBV7-8 and TRBJ1-1): GAGVSQSPRYKVAKRGQDVALRCDPISGHVSLFWYQQALGQGPEFLTYFQNEAQLDKSGLPSDRFFAERPEGSVSTLKIQRTQQEDSAVYLCASANPSGRDTEAFFGQGTRLTVV.

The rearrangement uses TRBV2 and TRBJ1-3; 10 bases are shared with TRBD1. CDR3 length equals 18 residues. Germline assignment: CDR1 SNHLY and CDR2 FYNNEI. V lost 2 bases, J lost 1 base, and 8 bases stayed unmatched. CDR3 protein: CASSERTGGIWSGNTIYF. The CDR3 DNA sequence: TGTGCCAGCAGTGAACGGACAGGGGGTATATGGTCTGGAAACACCATATATTTT.

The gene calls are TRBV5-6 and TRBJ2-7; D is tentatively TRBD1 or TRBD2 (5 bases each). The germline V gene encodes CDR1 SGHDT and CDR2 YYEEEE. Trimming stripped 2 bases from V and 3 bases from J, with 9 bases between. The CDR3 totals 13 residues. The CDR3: CASSFAGSYEQYF. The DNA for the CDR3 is TGTGCCAGCAGCTTCGCAGGGAGCTACGAGCAGTACTTC.

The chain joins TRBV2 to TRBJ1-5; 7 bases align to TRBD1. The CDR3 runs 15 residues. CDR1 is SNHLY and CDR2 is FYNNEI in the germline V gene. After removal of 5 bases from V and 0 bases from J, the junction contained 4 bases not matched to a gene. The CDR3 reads CASSRGQYSNQPQHF. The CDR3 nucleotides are TGTGCCAGCAGTCGGGGACAGTATAGCAATCAGCCCCAGCATTTT.

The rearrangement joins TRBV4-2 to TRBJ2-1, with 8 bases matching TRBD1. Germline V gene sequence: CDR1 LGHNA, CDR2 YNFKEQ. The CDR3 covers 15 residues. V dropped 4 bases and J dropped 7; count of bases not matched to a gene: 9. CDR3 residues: CASSPSRTGPNEQFF. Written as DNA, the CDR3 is TGTGCCAGCAGCCCATCCAGGACAGGGCCGAATGAGCAGTTCTTC.

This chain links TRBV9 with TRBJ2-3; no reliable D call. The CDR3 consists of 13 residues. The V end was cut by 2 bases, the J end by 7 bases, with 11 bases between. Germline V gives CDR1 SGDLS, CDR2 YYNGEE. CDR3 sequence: CASSVNSRHTQYF. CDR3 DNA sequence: TGTGCCAGCAGCGTCAATAGCCGTCATACGCAGTATTTT. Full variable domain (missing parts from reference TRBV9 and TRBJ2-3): DSGVTQTPKHLITATGQRVTLRCSPRSGDLSVYWYQQSLDQGLQFLIQYYNGEERAKGNILERFSAQQFPDLHSELNLSSLELGDSALYFCASSVNSRHTQYFGPGTRLTVL.

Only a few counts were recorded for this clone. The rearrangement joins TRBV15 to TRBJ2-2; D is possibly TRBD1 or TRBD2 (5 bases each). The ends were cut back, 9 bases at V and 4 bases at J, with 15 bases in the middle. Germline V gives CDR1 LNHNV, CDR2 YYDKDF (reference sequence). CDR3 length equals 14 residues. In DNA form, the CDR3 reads TGTGCCACTAATAGGGACCTGACCACCGGGGAGCTGTTTTTT. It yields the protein CATNRDLTTGELFF.

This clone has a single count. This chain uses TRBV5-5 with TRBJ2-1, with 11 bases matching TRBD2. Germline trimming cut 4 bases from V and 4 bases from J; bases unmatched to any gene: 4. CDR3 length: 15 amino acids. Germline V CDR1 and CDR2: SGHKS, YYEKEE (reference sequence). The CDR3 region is CASSRLAGGYNEQFF. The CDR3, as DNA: TGTGCCAGCAGCCGGCTAGCGGGGGGATACAATGAGCAGTTCTTC.